Shown below are 30 T cell receptor beta chains from a single sample sequenced in a study of T cell repertoires in cytomegalovirus infection. No antigen is known for these receptors. Each CDR3 protein gets one entry after TCRdb re-called the reads with MiXCR. Here the sample spans some 500,000 distinct CDR3 sequences, over 35% being singletons. This specimen consisted of cultured PBMCs, obtained from culture after CMV antigen stimulation. The receptors derive from a human donor in good health (CMV status not recorded). Some clones in this sample may be carry-over from other donors' samples.

This clonotype has only a few counts. The chain combines TRBV7-2 with TRBJ2-3; 7 bases are a match to TRBD2. The CDR3 is 16 residues long. Germline CDR1 reads SGHTA; CDR2 reads FQGNSA. V shed 8 bases, J shed 2 bases, and the junction held 13 bases outside the gene matches. This CDR3 reads CASQLWSSGFTDTQYF. The CDR3 DNA sequence: TGTGCCAGCCAACTTTGGTCTAGCGGCTTCACAGATACGCAGTATTTT.

The chain carries TRBV5-6 and TRBJ2-3, with D possibly being TRBD1 (6 bases). V gave up 1 base and J gave up 5 bases, with 14 bases separating them. Germline CDR1 and CDR2: SGHDT and YYEEEE. The CDR3 length is 15 residues. The CDR3 here is CASSLILRGGDTQYF. CDR3 bases: TGTGCCAGCAGCTTGATCCTGCGAGGGGGAGATACGCAGTATTTT.

V is TRBV5-5 and J is TRBJ1-1, with 9 nucleotides matching TRBD1. Germline values: CDR1 SGHKS, CDR2 YYEKEE (reference sequence). The CDR3 consists of 14 residues. After removal of 4 bases from V and 3 bases from J, the junction contained 4 bases not matched to a gene. The DNA for the CDR3 is TGTGCCAGCAGCAGGGGACAGGGAGACACTGAAGCTTTCTTT. It yields the protein CASSRGQGDTEAFF.

This clonotype was seen only a few times. The rearrangement uses TRBV12-3 or TRBV12-4 and TRBJ1-4; D ambiguous. V was clipped by 6 bases and J by 8 bases, with 13 bases between them. CDR3 length: 13 amino acids. The chain's CDR3 is CASSSTGKEKLFF. The CDR3, as DNA: TGTGCCAGCAGCTCCACCGGGAAGGAAAAACTGTTTTTT.

The CDR3 DNA reads as TGTGCCAGCAGCCAACTGGGACAGGGGAACGAGCAGTACTTC. This codes for CASSQLGQGNEQYF. V usage is TRBV3-1 and J usage is TRBJ2-7, with 10 bases identical to TRBD1. This CDR3 is built from 14 residues. V shed 2 bases, J shed 5 bases, and the junction held 3 bases outside the gene matches. CDR1 is LGHDT and CDR2 is YNNKEL in the germline V gene (reference sequence).

The chain is built from TRBV7-9 and TRBJ2-5, with a weak D call TRBD2 (5 bases). The CDR3 is made up of 14 amino acids. Germline assignment: CDR1 SEHNR and CDR2 FQNEAQ (reference sequence). V was trimmed by 3 bases and J by 5 bases, leaving 13 bases between them. CDR3 sequence: CASSLRGIEETQYF. The DNA of the CDR3 is TGTGCCAGCAGCTTGAGAGGGATCGAGGAGACCCAGTACTTC.

The rearrangement links TRBV5-1 to TRBJ2-4, with a possible D match to TRBD2 (6 bases). The CDR3 covers 14 residues. Germline V gene lookup returns CDR1 SGHRS and CDR2 YFSETQ. The V gene lost 5 bases and the J gene lost 0 bases, with 9 bases spanning the gap. CDR3 in DNA: TGCGCCAGCAGGGGGGACTTAGCCAAAAACATTCAGTACTTC. Its translation is CASRGDLAKNIQYF.

V gene TRBV7-2 combines with J gene TRBJ2-3, with TRBD2 matching over 7 bases. Germline V gene lookup returns CDR1 SGHTA and CDR2 FQGNSA. This CDR3 spans 15 amino acids. The J segment lost 2 bases and the V segment lost 5 bases, leaving 7 bases of the junction unmatched. CDR3 nucleotides: TGTGCCAGCAGCAACCAGCGGGGCAACACAGATACGCAGTATTTT. This translates into CASSNQRGNTDTQYF.

This clonotype came up a few times. The chain combines TRBV12-3 or TRBV12-4 with TRBJ1-1, with a weak D call TRBD1 (6 bases). Trimming took off 1 base at V and 7 bases at J, with 13 bases between the two ends. The CDR3 contains 14 residues. In nucleotides, the CDR3 is TGTGCCAGCAGTTTAGAACCCAGGGGAGTTGAAGCTTTCTTT. Protein: CASSLEPRGVEAFF.

This clonotype showed up just once. The V and J genes are TRBV7-9 and TRBJ1-5; possibly TRBD1 for D (6 bases). The CDR3 is 16 residues long. Germline CDR1 and CDR2: SEHNR and FQNEAQ (reference sequence). Trimming cost V 2 bases and J 1 base, with 12 bases left between them. The CDR3 loop reads CASSLSSGQSNQPQHF. Here the CDR3 DNA reads TGTGCCAGCAGCTTATCGTCGGGACAAAGCAATCAGCCCCAGCATTTT.

The sample holds a few counts of this clonotype. V usage is TRBV7-6 and J usage is TRBJ1-5, with D possibly being TRBD1 (5 bases). The V gene's germline CDR1 is SGHVS and CDR2 FNYEAQ. The V end lost 5 bases, the J end lost 7 bases, and 12 bases lay between the germline ends. This CDR3 comprises 13 residues. The DNA of the CDR3 is TGTGCCAGCAGCGCTACAGGAAACCAGCCCCAGCATTTT. Its protein is CASSATGNQPQHF.

This chain connects TRBV11-2 to TRBJ2-7; D perhaps matches TRBD2 (6 bases). Germline-derived CDR1 and CDR2 are SGHAT and FQNNGV. V shed 5 bases and J shed 1 base, with 12 bases lying between them. CDR3 length: 14 amino acids. The CDR3 sequence is CASSEEAGSYEQYF. Here the CDR3 DNA reads TGTGCCAGCAGCGAAGAGGCGGGATCCTACGAGCAGTACTTC.

This clonotype was detected only once. The chain uses TRBV18 and TRBJ2-1, with D possibly TRBD2 on 5 matching bases. CDR3 length equals 13 residues. Trimming shortened V by 9 bases and J by 3 bases, and 12 bases separated the two germline ends. Per germline, CDR1 KGHSH and CDR2 LQKENI. DNA for the CDR3: TGTGCCAGTTGTATTAGCGACTACAATGAGCAGTTCTTC. It encodes CASCISDYNEQFF.

This chain connects TRBV20-1 to TRBJ2-7, with D possibly TRBD2 on 6 matching bases. The length of the CDR3 is 13 residues. Germline V gives CDR1 DFQATT, CDR2 SNEGSKA (reference sequence). Trimming cost V 4 bases and J 0 bases, with 10 bases left between them. The CDR3 nucleotides read TGCAGTGCTACGGGGGTGAGCTCCTACGAGCAGTACTTC. Translated: CSATGVSSYEQYF.

This chain links TRBV20-1 with TRBJ1-6; weak D call: TRBD1 (6 bases). Germline CDR1 reads DFQATT; CDR2 reads SNEGSKA (reference sequence). This CDR3 is built from 14 residues. V lost 2 bases and J lost 8, with 13 bases in between. The CDR3 protein is CSARRDTSYSPLHF. CDR3 sequence (DNA): TGCAGTGCTAGAAGGGACACTTCCTATTCACCCCTCCACTTT.

The chain has TRBV6-6 and TRBJ2-1, with 10 bases identical to TRBD1. The CDR3 is 17 residues long. Germline CDR1 and CDR2: MNHNY and SVGAGI (reference sequence). Germline trimming cut 5 bases from V and 4 bases from J; bases unmatched to any gene: 11. CDR3 sequence: CASSDVRGTGVYNEQFF. The CDR3 DNA is TGTGCCAGCAGTGACGTTCGGGGGACAGGGGTTTACAATGAGCAGTTCTTC.

Remarks on this clonotype: One junction end does not reproduce the germline sequence, and a read error may be involved. V usage is TRBV30 and J usage is TRBJ1-3; D unresolved. The CDR3 has 14 amino acids. CDR1 and CDR2 from the germline V gene are GTSNPN and SVGIG (reference sequence). CDR3 amino acids: CAWSAGSLGKTIYF. CDR3 bases: TGTGCCTGGAGTGCCGGGAGCTTAGGAAAGACCATATATTTT.

In its sample, this clonotype was seen many times. This chain links TRBV7-6 with TRBJ2-2, with D tentatively TRBD2 (6 bases). Germline V gene sequence: CDR1 SGHVS, CDR2 FNYEAQ. Trimming removed 6 bases from V and 5 bases from J, with 13 bases in between. The CDR3 has 14 amino acids. The CDR3 here is CASSPGSGTGELFF. For the CDR3, the DNA is TGTGCCAGCAGTCCCGGGAGTGGGACCGGGGAGCTGTTTTTT.

The rearrangement joins TRBV7-2 to TRBJ2-5; D unclear. Trimming cost V 5 bases and J 5 bases, with 9 bases left between them. This CDR3 has 12 amino acids. From germline, CDR1 is SGHTA and CDR2 FQGNSA. CDR3 loop: CASSQIWETQYF. Here the CDR3 DNA reads TGTGCCAGCAGCCAGATCTGGGAGACCCAGTACTTC.

This clonotype was seen a few times. The V call is TRBV7-6, the J call TRBJ2-5; a possible D gene is TRBD2 (5 bases). The CDR3 loop spans 16 amino acids. Trimming pared 3 bases from V and 4 bases from J, leaving 18 bases between. Per germline, CDR1 SGHVS and CDR2 FNYEAQ. CDR3 in amino acids: CASSFGDAGLGETQYF. In DNA form, the CDR3 reads TGTGCCAGCAGCTTTGGAGACGCGGGTTTAGGAGAGACCCAGTACTTC.

This clonotype was counted only a few times. Relative to the germline gene, one junction end is altered; a read error may explain this. This chain links TRBV12-3 or TRBV12-4 with TRBJ2-1, with TRBD2 matching 10 bases. The CDR3 consists of 13 residues. The CDR3 DNA reads TGTGCCAGCAGCCCAACTAGCGGGGCTCCGCCCGGCTTC. Its translation: CASSPTSGAPPGF.

The chain recombines TRBV20-1 with TRBJ1-6, with a possible D match to TRBD1 (5 bases). With 2 bases removed from V and 9 bases from J, the gap between germline ends came to 8 bases. CDR3 size: 12 residues. Germline-derived CDR1 and CDR2 are DFQATT and SNEGSKA (reference sequence). The CDR3: CSARQGGSPLHF. The CDR3 nucleotides read TGCAGTGCTAGACAGGGTGGTTCACCCCTCCACTTT.

This chain uses TRBV27 with TRBJ2-5; 8 bases map to TRBD1. The CDR3 spans 16 residues. From germline, CDR1 is MNHEY and CDR2 SMNVEV (reference sequence). V gave up 5 bases and J gave up 1 base; unmatched junction bases: 9. Here the CDR3 DNA reads TGTGCCAGCAGTCCCGGACAGGGATATTTCCAAGAGACCCAGTACTTC. Protein: CASSPGQGYFQETQYF.

CDR3 amino acids: CASSPDGDREAFF. The DNA for the CDR3 is TGCGCCAGCAGCCCGGATGGGGACAGGGAAGCTTTCTTT. The chain combines TRBV5-1 with TRBJ1-1, with 8 positions matching TRBD1. Trimming removed 4 bases from V and 8 bases from J; junction bases left unmatched: 7. Germline CDR1 is SGHRS and CDR2 is YFSETQ. The CDR3 is 13 amino acids.

Details on this clonotype: A much larger clone differs from this one at a single base, so this may be a read error. The V and J genes are TRBV5-6 and TRBJ1-2, with TRBD1 as a possible D gene (5 bases). Germline V lookup: CDR1 SGHDT, CDR2 YYEEEE. CDR3 length equals 13 residues. Trimming shortened V by 3 bases and J by 4 bases, and 10 bases separated the two germline ends. CDR3 DNA: TGTGCCAGCAGCTACGGACAAACCTATGGCTACACCTTC. It specifies CASSYGQTYGYTF.

The table lists this clonotype with a few counts. The chain recombines TRBV7-2 with TRBJ1-6; weak D call: TRBD1 (5 bases). The CDR3 totals 13 residues. The ends were cut back, 10 bases at V and 7 bases at J, with 14 bases in the middle. Germline CDR1 reads SGHTA; CDR2 reads FQGNSA. CDR3 amino acids: CATDRGDNSPLHF. CDR3 coding DNA: TGTGCCACCGACCGGGGGGACAATTCACCCCTCCACTTT. The whole variable domain, filled in from reference TRBV7-2 and TRBJ1-6, reads GAGVSQSPSNKVTEKGKDVELRCDPISGHTALYWYRQSLGQGLEFLIYFQGNSAPDKSGLPSDRFSAERTGGSVSTLTIQRTQQEDSAVYLCATDRGDNSPLHFGNGTRLTVT.

Comments on this clonotype: It is likely a read error, because the conserved phenylalanine at the end of the CDR3 is missing. The chain carries TRBV12-3 or TRBV12-4 and TRBJ2-2; a weak D match, TRBD1 (7 bases). The CDR3 contains 12 residues. The V end was cut by 6 bases, the J end by 7 bases, with 9 bases between. CDR3 in amino acids: CASSQGGGELFS. CDR3 nucleotide sequence: TGTGCCAGCAGCCAGGGGGGCGGGGAGCTGTTTTCT.

The J gene is TRBJ1-3, the V gene TRBV29-1; D may be TRBD1 (5 bases). V was shortened by 5 bases and J by 0 bases, with 14 bases between the two germline ends. This CDR3 is 15 amino acids long. Germline V gene lookup returns CDR1 SQVTM and CDR2 ANQGSEA. This chain's CDR3 is CSVTPGLHSGNTIYF. CDR3 nucleotide sequence: TGCAGCGTTACCCCGGGACTCCACTCTGGAAACACCATATATTTT.

Points on this clonotype: A single base separates this from a much larger clone, so it may be a read error. The missing conserved phenylalanine or tryptophan at the end of this CDR3 makes a read error likely. This rearrangement joins TRBV7-2 to TRBJ1-4; TRBD1 agrees at 7 bases. The CDR3 has 15 amino acids. CDR1 and CDR2 (germline): SGHTA, FQGNSA. V shed 5 bases and J 8 bases; nucleotides not matched to a gene: 11. CDR3 sequence: CASSVHRGRGEKLFL. The CDR3 bases are TGTGCCAGCAGCGTACACAGGGGCCGAGGGGAAAAACTGTTTTTG.

The J gene is TRBJ2-1, the V gene TRBV7-2, with a possible D match to TRBD2 (6 bases). The CDR3 extends over 15 amino acids. The V and J ends lost 3 bases and 0 bases respectively, with 9 bases between them. The germline V gene has CDR1 SGHTA and CDR2 FQGNSA. CDR3 in DNA: TGTGCCAGCAGCTTTTCTAGCGTCTCCTACAATGAGCAGTTCTTC. Translating it yields CASSFSSVSYNEQFF.